A single T cell receptor beta chain is shown here with its context. Patients chosen for sequencing had shown CD8+CD57+ cell expansion by flow cytometry. This CDR3 is 15 amino acids long. Germline trimming cut 4 bases from V and 7 bases from J; bases unmatched to any gene: 8. Germline-derived CDR1 and CDR2 are SGHTA and FQGNSA. This sample is part of a study of CD8+CD57+ T cells in acquired aplastic anemia. Study background: 3.2 ug was the average amount of DNA from sorted CD4+ and CD8+ cells.

Genomic DNA templated the TCR beta VDJ and CDR3 profiling. MiXCR, run by TCRdb on the reads, gives a single entry per CDR3 protein. The sample carries a few hundred thousand distinct CDR3 sequences, around 49% recorded once. The rearrangement joins TRBV7-2 to TRBJ2-1; 9 bases map to TRBD2. The specimen was sorted CD4+, CD8+, or CD8+CD57+ T cells (not recorded which) from PBMCs. This sequence originates from a human donor with aplastic anemia. This chain's CDR3 is CASSSGLAPRNEQFF. The CDR3 region has the DNA TGTGCCAGCAGCTCAGGACTAGCGCCGAGGAATGAGCAGTTCTTC.